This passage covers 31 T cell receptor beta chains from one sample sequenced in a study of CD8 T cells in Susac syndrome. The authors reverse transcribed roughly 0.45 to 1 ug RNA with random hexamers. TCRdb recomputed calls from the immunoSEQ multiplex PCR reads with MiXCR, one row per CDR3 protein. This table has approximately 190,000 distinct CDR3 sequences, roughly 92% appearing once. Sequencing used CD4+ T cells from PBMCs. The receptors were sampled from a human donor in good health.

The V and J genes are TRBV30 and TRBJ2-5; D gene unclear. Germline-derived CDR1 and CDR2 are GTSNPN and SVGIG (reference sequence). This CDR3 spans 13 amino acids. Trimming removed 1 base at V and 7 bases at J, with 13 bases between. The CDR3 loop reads CAWSEQPWGTQYF. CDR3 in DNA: TGTGCCTGGAGTGAACAACCCTGGGGGACCCAGTACTTC.

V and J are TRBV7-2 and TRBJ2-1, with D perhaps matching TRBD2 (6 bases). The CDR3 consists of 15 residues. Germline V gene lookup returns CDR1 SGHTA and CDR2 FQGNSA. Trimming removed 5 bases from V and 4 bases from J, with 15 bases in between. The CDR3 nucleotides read TGTGCCAGCAGCCTATCGACGGGGGTATACAATGAGCAGTTCTTC. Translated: CASSLSTGVYNEQFF.

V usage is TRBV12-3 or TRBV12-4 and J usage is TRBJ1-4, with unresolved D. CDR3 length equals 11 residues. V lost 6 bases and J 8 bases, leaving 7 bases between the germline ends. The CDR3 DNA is TGTGCCAGCAGCATGACAGAAAAACTGTTTTTT. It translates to CASSMTEKLFF.

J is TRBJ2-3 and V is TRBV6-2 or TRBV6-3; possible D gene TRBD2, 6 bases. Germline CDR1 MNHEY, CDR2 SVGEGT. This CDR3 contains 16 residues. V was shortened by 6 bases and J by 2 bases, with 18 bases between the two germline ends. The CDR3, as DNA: TGTGCCAGCAGCCTCCCCGGCGCGGGGACCACAGATACGCAGTATTTT. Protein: CASSLPGAGTTDTQYF.

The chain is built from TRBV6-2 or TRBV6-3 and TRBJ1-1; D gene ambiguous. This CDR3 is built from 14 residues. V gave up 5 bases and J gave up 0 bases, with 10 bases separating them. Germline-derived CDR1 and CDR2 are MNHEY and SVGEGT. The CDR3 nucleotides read TGTGCCAGCAGTCCGGCGTTGTTGAACACTGAAGCTTTCTTT. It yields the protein CASSPALLNTEAFF.

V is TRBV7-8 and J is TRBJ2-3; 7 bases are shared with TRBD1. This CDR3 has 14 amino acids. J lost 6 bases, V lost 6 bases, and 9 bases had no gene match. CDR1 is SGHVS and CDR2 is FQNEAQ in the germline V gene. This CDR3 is CASRPGQLRDTQYF. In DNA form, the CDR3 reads TGTGCCAGCAGGCCGGGACAGTTAAGGGATACGCAGTATTTT.

CDR3 in amino acids: CASSPGGPGKNIQYF. The CDR3 region has the DNA TGTGCCAGCAGTCCGGGGGGGCCCGGCAAAAACATTCAGTACTTC. The chain couples TRBV7-9 to TRBJ2-4; 8 bases align to TRBD2. Germline trimming cut 6 bases from V and 3 bases from J; bases unmatched to any gene: 7. CDR1 is SEHNR, CDR2 FQNEAQ, per germline (reference sequence). The CDR3 is 15 residues long.

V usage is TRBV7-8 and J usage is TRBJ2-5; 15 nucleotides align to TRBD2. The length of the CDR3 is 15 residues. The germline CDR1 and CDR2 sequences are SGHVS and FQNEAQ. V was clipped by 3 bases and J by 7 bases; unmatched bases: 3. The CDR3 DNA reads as TGTGCCAGCAGCTTGGGACTAGCGGGGGGAGGGACCCAGTACTTC. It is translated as CASSLGLAGGGTQYF.

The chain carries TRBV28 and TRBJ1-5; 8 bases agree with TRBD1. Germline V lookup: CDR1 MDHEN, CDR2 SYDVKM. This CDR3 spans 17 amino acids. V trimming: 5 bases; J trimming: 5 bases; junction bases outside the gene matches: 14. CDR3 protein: CASSPVLGQGGDQPQHF. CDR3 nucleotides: TGTGCCAGCAGTCCCGTCCTTGGACAGGGCGGGGATCAGCCCCAGCATTTT.

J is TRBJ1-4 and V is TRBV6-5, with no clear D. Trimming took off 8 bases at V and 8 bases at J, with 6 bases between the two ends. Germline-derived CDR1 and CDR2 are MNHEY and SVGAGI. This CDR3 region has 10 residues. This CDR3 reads CASGQEKLFF. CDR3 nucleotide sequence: TGTGCCAGCGGCCAAGAAAAACTGTTTTTT.

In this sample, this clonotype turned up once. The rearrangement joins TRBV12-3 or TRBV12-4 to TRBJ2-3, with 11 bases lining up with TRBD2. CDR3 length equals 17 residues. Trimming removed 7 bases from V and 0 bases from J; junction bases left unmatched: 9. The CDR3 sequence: CASNAGTSGFSTDTQYF. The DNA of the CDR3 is TGTGCCAGCAACGCCGGGACTAGCGGCTTTAGCACAGATACGCAGTATTTT.

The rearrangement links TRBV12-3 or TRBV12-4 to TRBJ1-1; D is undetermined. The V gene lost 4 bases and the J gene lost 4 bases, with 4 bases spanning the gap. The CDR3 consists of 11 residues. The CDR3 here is CASSYGTEAFF. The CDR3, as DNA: TGTGCCAGCAGTTATGGCACTGAAGCTTTCTTT.

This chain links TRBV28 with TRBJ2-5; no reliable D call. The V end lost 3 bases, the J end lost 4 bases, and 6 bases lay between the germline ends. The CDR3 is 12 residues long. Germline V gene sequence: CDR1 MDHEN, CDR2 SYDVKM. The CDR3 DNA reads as TGTGCCAGCAGTTTCCCGGTAGAGACCCAGTACTTC. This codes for CASSFPVETQYF.

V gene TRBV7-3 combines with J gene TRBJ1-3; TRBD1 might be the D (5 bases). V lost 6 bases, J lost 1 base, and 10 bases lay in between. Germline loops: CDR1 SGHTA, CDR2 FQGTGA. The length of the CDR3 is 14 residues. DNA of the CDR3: TGTGCCAGCAGTCGGGACGGGTCTGGAAACACCATATATTTT. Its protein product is CASSRDGSGNTIYF. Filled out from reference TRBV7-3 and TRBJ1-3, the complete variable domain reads GAGVSQTPSNKVTEKGKYVELRCDPISGHTALYWYRQSLGQGPEFLIYFQGTGAADDSGLPNDRFFAVRPEGSVSTLKIQRTERGDSAVYLCASSRDGSGNTIYFGEGSWLTVV.

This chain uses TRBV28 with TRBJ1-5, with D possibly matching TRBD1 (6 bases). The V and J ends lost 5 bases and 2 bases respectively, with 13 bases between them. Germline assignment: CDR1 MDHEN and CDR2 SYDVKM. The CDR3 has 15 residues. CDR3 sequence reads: CASSTPGAGNQPQHF. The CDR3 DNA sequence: TGTGCCAGCAGTACACCAGGGGCTGGCAATCAGCCCCAGCATTTT. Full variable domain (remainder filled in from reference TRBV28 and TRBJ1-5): DVKVTQSSRYLVKRTGEKVFLECVQDMDHENMFWYRQDPGLGLRLIYFSYDVKMKEKGDIPEGYSVSREKKERFSLILESASTNQTSMYLCASSTPGAGNQPQHFGDGTRLSIL.

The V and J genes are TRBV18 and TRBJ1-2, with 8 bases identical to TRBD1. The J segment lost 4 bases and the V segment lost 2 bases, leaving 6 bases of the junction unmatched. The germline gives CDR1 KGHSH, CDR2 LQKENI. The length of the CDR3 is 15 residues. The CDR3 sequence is CASSPGRGQVYGYTF. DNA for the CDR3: TGTGCCAGCTCACCAGGCAGGGGGCAGGTCTATGGCTACACCTTC.

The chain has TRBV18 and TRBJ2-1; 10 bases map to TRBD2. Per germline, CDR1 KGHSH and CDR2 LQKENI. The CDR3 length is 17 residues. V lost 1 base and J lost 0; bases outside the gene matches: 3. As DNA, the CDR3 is TGTGCCAGCTCACCACTAGCGGGGGGACTCTCCTACAATGAGCAGTTCTTC. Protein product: CASSPLAGGLSYNEQFF.

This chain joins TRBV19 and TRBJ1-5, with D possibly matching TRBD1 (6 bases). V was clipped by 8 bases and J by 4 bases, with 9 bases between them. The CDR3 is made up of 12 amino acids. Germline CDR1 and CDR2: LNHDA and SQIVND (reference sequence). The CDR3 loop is CASGTSNQPQHF. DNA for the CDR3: TGTGCCAGTGGGACAAGTAATCAGCCCCAGCATTTT.

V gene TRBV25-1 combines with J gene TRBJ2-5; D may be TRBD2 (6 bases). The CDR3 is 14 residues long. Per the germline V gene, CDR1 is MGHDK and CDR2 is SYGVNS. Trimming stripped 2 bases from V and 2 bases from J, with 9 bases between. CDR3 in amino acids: CASSEGGRQETQYF. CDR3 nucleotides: TGTGCCAGCAGTGAAGGAGGGCGGCAAGAGACCCAGTACTTC.

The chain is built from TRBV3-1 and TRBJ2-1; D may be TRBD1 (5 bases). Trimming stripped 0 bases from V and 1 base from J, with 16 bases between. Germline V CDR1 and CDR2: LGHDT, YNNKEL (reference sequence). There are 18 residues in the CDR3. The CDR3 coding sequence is TGTGCCAGCAGCCAAGAACTACTCGGGCCAGGGTCCTACAATGAGCAGTTCTTC. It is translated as CASSQELLGPGSYNEQFF.

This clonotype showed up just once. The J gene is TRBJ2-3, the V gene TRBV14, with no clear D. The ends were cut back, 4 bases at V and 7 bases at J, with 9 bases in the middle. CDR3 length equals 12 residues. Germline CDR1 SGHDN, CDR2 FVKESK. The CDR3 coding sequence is TGTGCCAGCAGCCCAACTATGAATACGCAGTATTTT. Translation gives CASSPTMNTQYF.

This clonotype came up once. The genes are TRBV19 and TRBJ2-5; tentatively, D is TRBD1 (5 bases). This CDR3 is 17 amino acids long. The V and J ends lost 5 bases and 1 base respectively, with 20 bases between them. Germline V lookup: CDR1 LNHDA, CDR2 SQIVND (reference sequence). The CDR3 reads CASSVSGGHNFQETQYF. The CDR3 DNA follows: TGTGCCAGTAGTGTATCCGGTGGACACAACTTCCAAGAGACCCAGTACTTC. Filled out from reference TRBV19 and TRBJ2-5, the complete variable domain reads DGGITQSPKYLFRKEGQNVTLSCEQNLNHDAMYWYRQDPGQGLRLIYYSQIVNDFQKGDIAEGYSVSREKKESFPLTVTSAQKNPTAFYLCASSVSGGHNFQETQYFGPGTRLLVL.

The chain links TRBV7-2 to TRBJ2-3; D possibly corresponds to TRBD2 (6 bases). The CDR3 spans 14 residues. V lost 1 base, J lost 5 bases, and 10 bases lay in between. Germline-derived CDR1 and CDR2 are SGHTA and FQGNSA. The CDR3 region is CASSLVVGGDTQYF. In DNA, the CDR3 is TGTGCCAGCAGCTTAGTCGTGGGAGGAGATACGCAGTATTTT.

CDR3 amino acids: CASSPRAFYNNYGYTF. In DNA form, the CDR3 reads TGTGCCAGCAGCCCTCGGGCCTTCTATAATAACTATGGCTACACCTTC. The V gene is TRBV9, the J gene TRBJ1-2; D uncertain. The ends were cut back, 4 bases at V and 1 base at J, with 17 bases in the middle. Germline CDR1 and CDR2: SGDLS and YYNGEE. The CDR3 is 16 amino acids.

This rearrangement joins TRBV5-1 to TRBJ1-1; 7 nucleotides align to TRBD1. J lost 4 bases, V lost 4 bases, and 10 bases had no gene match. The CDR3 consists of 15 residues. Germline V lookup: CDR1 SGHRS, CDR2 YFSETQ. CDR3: CASSPARGPGTEAFF. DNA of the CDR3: TGCGCCAGCAGCCCGGCGAGGGGGCCGGGCACTGAAGCTTTCTTT.

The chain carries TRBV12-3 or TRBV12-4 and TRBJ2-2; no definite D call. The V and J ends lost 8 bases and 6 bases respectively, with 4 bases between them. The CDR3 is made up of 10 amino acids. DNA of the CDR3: TGTGCCAGCCGTTCCGGGGAGCTGTTTTTT. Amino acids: CASRSGELFF.

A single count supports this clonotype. In DNA, the CDR3 is TGCAGCGTTGAAGATCGGAGGGTTTCGCTTCACTCTGGGGCCAACGTCCTGACTTTC. It encodes CSVEDRRVSLHSGANVLTF. This chain links TRBV29-1 with TRBJ2-6; the D gene is possibly TRBD2 (6 bases). This CDR3 is built from 19 residues. The V end lost 0 bases, the J end lost 0 bases, and 18 bases lay between the germline ends. From germline, CDR1 is SQVTM and CDR2 ANQGSEA. Together with reference TRBV29-1 and TRBJ2-6, the CDR3 gives the full variable domain: SAVISQKPSRDICQRGTSLTIQCQVDSQVTMMFWYRQQPGQSLTLIATANQGSEATYESGFVIDKFPISRPNLTFSTLTVSNMSPEDSSIYLCSVEDRRVSLHSGANVLTFGAGSRLTVL.

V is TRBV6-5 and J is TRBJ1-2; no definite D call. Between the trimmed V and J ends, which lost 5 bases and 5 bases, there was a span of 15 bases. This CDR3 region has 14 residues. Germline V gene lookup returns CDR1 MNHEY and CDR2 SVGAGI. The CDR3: CASSRSKDGYGYTF. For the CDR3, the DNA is TGTGCCAGCAGTAGGTCGAAGGATGGGTATGGCTACACCTTC.

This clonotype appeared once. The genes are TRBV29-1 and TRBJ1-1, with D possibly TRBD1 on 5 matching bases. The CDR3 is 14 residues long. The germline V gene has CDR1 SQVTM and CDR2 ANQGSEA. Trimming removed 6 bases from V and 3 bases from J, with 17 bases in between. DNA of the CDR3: TGCAGCGTGGGAGGGGCGCCCACCTACACTGAAGCTTTCTTT. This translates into CSVGGAPTYTEAFF.

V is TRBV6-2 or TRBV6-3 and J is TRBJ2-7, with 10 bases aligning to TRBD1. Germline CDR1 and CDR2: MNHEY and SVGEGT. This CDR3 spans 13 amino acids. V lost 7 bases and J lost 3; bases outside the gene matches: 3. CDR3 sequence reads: CASTRDRGYEQYV. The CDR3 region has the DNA TGTGCCAGCACCCGGGACAGGGGCTACGAGCAGTACGTC.

Written as DNA, the CDR3 is TGCGCCAGCAGTCCAAGAGTATCTCCCCTTTACACCGGGGAGCTGTTTTTT. This codes for CASSPRVSPLYTGELFF. The V and J genes are TRBV4-3 and TRBJ2-2; no firm D call. The CDR3 loop spans 17 amino acids. CDR1 and CDR2 (germline): LGHNA, YSLEER. The V and J ends lost 6 bases and 3 bases respectively, with 20 bases between them.